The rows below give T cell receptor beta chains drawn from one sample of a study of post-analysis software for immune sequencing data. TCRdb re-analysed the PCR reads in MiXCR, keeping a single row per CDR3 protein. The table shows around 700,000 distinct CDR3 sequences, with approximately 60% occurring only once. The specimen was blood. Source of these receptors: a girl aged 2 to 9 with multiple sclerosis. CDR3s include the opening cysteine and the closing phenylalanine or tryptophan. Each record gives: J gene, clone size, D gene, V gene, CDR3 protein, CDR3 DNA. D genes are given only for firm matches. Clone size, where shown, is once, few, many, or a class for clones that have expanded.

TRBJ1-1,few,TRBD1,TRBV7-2,CASSKRQGLNTEAFF,TGTGCCAGCAGCAAGAGACAGGGTCTGAACACTGAAGCTTTCTTT
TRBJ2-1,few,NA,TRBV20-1,CSASGEGGRGYNEQFF,TGCAGTGCTAGCGGGGAGGGGGGAAGAGGCTACAATGAGCAGTTCTTC
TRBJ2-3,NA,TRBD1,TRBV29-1,CSVVGTEKSTDTQYF,TGCAGCGTTGTTGGGACAGAGAAGAGCACAGATACGCAGTATTTT
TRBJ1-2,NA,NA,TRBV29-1,CSVPRTVPNYGYTF,TGCAGCGTTCCCCGGACAGTTCCTAACTATGGCTACACCTTC
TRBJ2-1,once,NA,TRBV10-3,CAISGLRGVSYNEQFF,TGTGCCATCAGTGGACTTAGGGGGGTGAGTTACAATGAGCAGTTCTTC
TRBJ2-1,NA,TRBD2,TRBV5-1,CASSFKGPSGTNEQFF,TGCGCCAGCAGCTTTAAAGGCCCTAGCGGGACCAATGAGCAGTTCTTC
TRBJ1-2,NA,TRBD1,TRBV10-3,CAISDGTGFGGYTF,TGTGCCATCAGTGATGGGACAGGGTTCGGTGGCTACACCTTC
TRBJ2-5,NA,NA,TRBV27,CASRDSGSQYF,TGTGCCAGCAGGGACAGTGGCTCTCAGTACTTC
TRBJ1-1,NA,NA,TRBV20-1,CSARRRFNTEAFF,TGCAGTGCTAGACGACGCTTTAACACTGAAGCTTTCTTT
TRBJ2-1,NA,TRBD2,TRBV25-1,CASIPGGGWVISNEQFF,TGTGCCAGCATCCCCGGCGGGGGATGGGTAATTTCGAATGAGCAGTTCTTC
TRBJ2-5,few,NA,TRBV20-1,CSARGAGWETQYF,TGCAGTGCTCGGGGGGCGGGGTGGGAGACCCAGTACTTC
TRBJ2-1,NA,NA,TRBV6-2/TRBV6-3,CASTNGGLIENEQFF,TGTGCCAGCACCAATGGAGGGCTAATAGAGAATGAGCAGTTCTTC
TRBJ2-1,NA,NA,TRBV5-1,CASSFSSNSYNEQFF,TGCGCTAGCAGCTTTTCTAGTAACAGTTACAATGAGCAGTTCTTC
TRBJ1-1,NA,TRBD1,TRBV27,CASSLKGGLIPSEAFF,TGTGCCAGCAGTTTGAAAGGGGGCTTGATCCCCTCCGAAGCTTTCTTT
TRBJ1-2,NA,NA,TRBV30,CAWSPEGDGYTF,TGTGCCTGGAGTCCGGAGGGGGATGGCTACACCTTC
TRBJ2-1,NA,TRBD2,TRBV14,CASSLRLAGGRRAYNEQFF,TGTGCCAGCAGCCTTCGACTAGCGGGAGGGAGACGGGCCTACAATGAGCAGTTCTTC
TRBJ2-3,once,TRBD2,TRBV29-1,CSVTVPVERGETTDTQYF,TGCAGCGTGACAGTCCCGGTGGAGCGGGGGGAAACCACAGATACGCAGTATTTT
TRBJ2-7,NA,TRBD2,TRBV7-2,CASSGQGGSTYEQYF,TGTGCCAGCAGCGGTCAAGGCGGGAGTACCTACGAGCAGTACTTC
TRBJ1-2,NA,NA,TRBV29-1,CSVSDGGYGYTF,TGCAGCGTCTCGGACGGAGGCTATGGCTACACCTTC
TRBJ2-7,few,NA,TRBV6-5,CASSSWGSRYEQYF,TGTGCCAGCAGCTCCTGGGGGAGTCGATACGAGCAGTACTTC
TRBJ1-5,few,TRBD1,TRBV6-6,CASSPRGQGSNQPQHF,TGTGCCAGCAGCCCCAGGGGGCAGGGCAGCAATCAGCCCCAGCATTTT
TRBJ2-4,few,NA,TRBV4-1,CASSRVPSAGIVAKNIQYF,TGCGCCAGCAGCCGAGTCCCTTCGGCGGGAATAGTAGCCAAAAACATTCAGTACTTC
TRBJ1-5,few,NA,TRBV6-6,CASTVNENQPQHF,TGTGCCAGCACCGTTAACGAGAATCAGCCCCAGCATTTT
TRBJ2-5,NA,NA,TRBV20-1,CSARGITGYPRDLQETQYF,TGCAGTGCTAGGGGTATAACAGGATACCCGAGAGATTTACAAGAGACCCAGTACTTC
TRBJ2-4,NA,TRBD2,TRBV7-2,CASSPISSGKNIQYF,TGTGCCAGCAGCCCTATATCTAGCGGGAAAAACATTCAGTACTTC
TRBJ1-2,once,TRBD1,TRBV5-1,CASSSGQGAGYGYTF,TGCGCCAGCAGCTCCGGACAGGGGGCCGGCTATGGCTACACCTTC
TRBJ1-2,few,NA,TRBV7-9,CASSLDGYTF,TGTGCCAGCAGCTTAGATGGCTACACCTTC
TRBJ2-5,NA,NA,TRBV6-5,CASSYSPPGIQETQYF,TGTGCCAGCAGTTACTCCCCCCCCGGTATCCAAGAGACCCAGTACTTC
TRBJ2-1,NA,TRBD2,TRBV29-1,CSVDASGSYNEQFF,TGCAGCGTGGATGCTAGCGGCTCCTACAATGAGCAGTTCTTC
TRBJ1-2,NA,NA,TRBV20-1,CSARDLGDYGYTF,TGCAGTGCTAGAGATCTCGGGGACTATGGCTACACCTTC
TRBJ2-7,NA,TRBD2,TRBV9,CASSVIGGSSYNEQYF,TGTGCCAGCAGCGTGATAGGCGGGAGCTCCTACAATGAGCAGTACTTC
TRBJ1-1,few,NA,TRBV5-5,CASSLAGGDNTEAFF,TGTGCCAGCAGCTTGGCTGGCGGGGATAACACTGAAGCTTTCTTT
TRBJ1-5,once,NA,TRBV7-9,CASSPEGREPQHF,TGTGCCAGCAGCCCCGAGGGGCGGGAGCCCCAGCATTTT
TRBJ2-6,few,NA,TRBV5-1,CASSGGHGVPGANVLTF,TGCGCCAGCAGCGGGGGCCACGGCGTCCCTGGGGCCAACGTCCTGACTTTC
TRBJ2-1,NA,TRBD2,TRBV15,CATSRDLSGGYNEQFF,TGTGCCACCAGCAGAGATTTAAGCGGGGGTTACAATGAGCAGTTCTTC
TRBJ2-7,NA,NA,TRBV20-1,CSAGRTSYEQYF,TGCAGTGCTGGCAGGACAAGCTACGAGCAGTACTTC
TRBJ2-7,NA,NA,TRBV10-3,CAISGDGAYEQYF,TGTGCCATCAGTGGGGACGGGGCCTACGAGCAGTACTTC
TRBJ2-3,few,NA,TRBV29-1,CSGRQSPSTDTQYF,TGCAGCGGGAGGCAGTCTCCTAGCACAGATACGCAGTATTTT
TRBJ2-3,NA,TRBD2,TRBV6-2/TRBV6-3,CASSYLAGGTDTQYF,TGTGCCAGCAGTTATCTAGCGGGGGGCACAGATACGCAGTATTTT
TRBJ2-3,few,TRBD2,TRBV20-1,CSARRGGTDTQYF,TGCAGTGCTAGGCGGGGGGGAACAGATACGCAGTATTTT
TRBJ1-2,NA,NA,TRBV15,CATSSASRTYPANYGYTF,TGTGCCACCAGCAGCGCCTCTCGGACATACCCAGCTAACTATGGCTACACCTTC
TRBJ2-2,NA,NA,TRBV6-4,CASSDSSRSTGELFF,TGTGCCAGCAGTGACTCCAGCAGGTCCACCGGGGAGCTGTTTTTT
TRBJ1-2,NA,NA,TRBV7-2,CASSLARGTVYGYTF,TGTGCCAGCAGCTTAGCAAGGGGGACGGTCTATGGCTACACCTTC
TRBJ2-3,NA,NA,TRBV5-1,CASSLTEGRADTQYF,TGCGCCAGCAGCTTGACCGAGGGGCGGGCAGATACGCAGTATTTT
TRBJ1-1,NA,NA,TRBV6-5,CASSYSPGTEAFF,TGTGCCAGCAGTTACTCTCCAGGCACTGAAGCTTTCTTT
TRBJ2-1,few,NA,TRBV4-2,CASSQEGPPNEQFF,TGTGCCAGCAGCCAAGAGGGACCGCCCAATGAGCAGTTCTTC
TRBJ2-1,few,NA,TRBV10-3,CAISGGTIYENEQFF,TGTGCCATCAGTGGCGGGACAATCTACGAGAATGAGCAGTTCTTC
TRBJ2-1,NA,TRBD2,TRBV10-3,CATSLAGVGDEQFF,TGTGCCACATCGCTAGCGGGAGTCGGCGATGAGCAGTTCTTC
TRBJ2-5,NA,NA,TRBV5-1,CASSLDRPLAGQYF,TGCGCCAGCAGCTTGGACAGACCCCTGGCTGGGCAGTACTTC
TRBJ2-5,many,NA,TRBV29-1,CSVNQGAQETQYF,TGCAGCGTTAATCAGGGAGCCCAAGAGACCCAGTACTTC